This TCR beta chain was identified in a study of vaccination effects on CD4 cells after COVID-19. Data came from immunoSEQ multiplex PCR; TCRdb stores just in-frame clones and leaves some out. The sample yields approximately 30,000 clones, around four fifths seen once. In this sample, this clone turned up a few times. Its target is unknown. The CDR3 is 17 amino acids. Germline CDR1 SNHLY, CDR2 FYNNEI. V gave up 1 base and J gave up 0 bases, with 13 bases separating them. Study results and caveats: Clones that were induced by infection or by vaccine showed marked contraction late after vaccination. The study found that only 1 of 255 vaccine-induced clones from healthy vaccinees cross-reacted with common cold coronaviruses.

Expansion of antigen-specific CD4+ T cells with viral peptide pools was carried out by the ViraFEST assay before sequencing. Once cultured for approximately 10 days, the cells underwent separation to obtain CD4+ T cells. Each person got two doses of an mRNA SARS-CoV-2 vaccine, BNT162b2 or mRNA-1273. The study found no prior SARS-CoV-2 infection in the vaccine recipients, who tested negative for nucleocapsid antibodies. Each culture well received a few million PBMC. These cells were then cultured in IMDM with 9 to 10 IU/ml IL-2 and around 10 ug/ml peptides. Sequences were derived from CD4+ T cells from PBMCs cultured with HCoV-NL63 spike peptides, sampled after COVID-19 vaccination. This TCR came from a human donor who received a COVID-19 vaccine. The chain links TRBV2 to TRBJ1-3, with a weak D call TRBD1 (5 bases). CDR3 protein: CASSEELAGTSGNTIYF. Here the CDR3 DNA reads TGTGCCAGCAGTGAAGAGTTGGCAGGGACCTCTGGAAACACCATATATTTT.